Listed below are T cell receptor beta chains from one sample, sequenced in a study of OX40 agonist ivuxolimab in advanced cancers. Assay: immunoSEQ multiplex PCR; the TCRdb copy retains only in-frame clones and omits some. The sample shows tens of thousands of clones, approximately 82% of them seen only once. The sequences come from CD4+ or CD8+ T cells sorted from blood, collected in a trial of the OX40 agonist ivuxolimab. Source of these receptors: an adult with an advanced solid tumor such as melanoma, head and neck, liver or kidney cancer. Each CDR3 is given with its conserved first and last residue. The D gene is left open where the match is weak. Only part of the rows carry a size: once, few, many, or a class if the clone is expanded.

V gene	J gene	D gene	clone size	CDR3 protein	CDR3 DNA
TRBV18	TRBJ2-7	NA	NA	CASSPRQGTYEQYF	TGTGCCAGCTCACCACGGCAGGGTACCTACGAGCAGTACTTC
TRBV7-2	TRBJ1-3	NA	NA	CASSRKQVVGVDTIYF	TGTGCCAGCAGCCGGAAACAGGTCGTAGGAGTTGACACCATATATTTT
TRBV6-5	TRBJ1-1	NA	NA	CASSSRGNTEAFF	TGTGCCAGCAGTTCGAGGGGAAACACTGAAGCTTTCTTT
TRBV5-1	TRBJ2-1	NA	once	CASSTRGSTNEQFF	TGCGCCAGCAGCACCCGCGGTAGTACGAATGAGCAGTTCTTC
TRBV19	TRBJ1-5	NA	NA	CASSTGAGQPQHF	TGTGCCAGTAGTACGGGGGCAGGGCAGCCCCAGCATTTT
TRBV11-2	TRBJ2-7	NA	NA	CASSSGQTYEQYF	TGTGCCAGCAGCTCTGGACAGACCTACGAGCAGTACTTC
TRBV7-2	TRBJ2-2	NA	NA	CASSLRRGNGELFF	TGTGCCAGCAGCCTAAGAAGGGGGAATGGGGAGCTGTTTTTT
TRBV9	TRBJ2-3	NA	NA	CASSVTSGGTDTQYF	TGTGCCAGCAGCGTAACCTCAGGGGGCACAGATACGCAGTATTTT
TRBV7-2	TRBJ1-6	TRBD1	NA	CASSLGGQGYSPLHF	TGTGCCAGCAGCTTAGGGGGACAGGGCTATTCACCCCTCCACTTT
TRBV18	TRBJ1-2	TRBD1	NA	CASSQGQNYGYTF	TGTGCCAGCTCACAGGGACAGAACTATGGCTACACCTTC
TRBV25-1	TRBJ2-3	NA	NA	CASSARGTVRNTDTQYF	TGTGCCAGCAGTGCTAGGGGGACTGTCCGAAACACAGATACGCAGTATTTT
TRBV28	TRBJ1-1	TRBD1	NA	CASRKGAGGLRGHTEAFF	TGTGCCAGCAGAAAGGGGGCAGGGGGCCTGCGCGGGCACACTGAAGCTTTCTTT
TRBV7-2	TRBJ2-6	NA	few	CASSLLGPSSGANVLTF	TGTGCCAGCAGCTTGCTAGGACCGAGCTCTGGGGCCAACGTCCTGACTTTC
TRBV29-1	TRBJ1-1	NA	NA	CSVGGEGAEAFF	TGCAGCGTTGGAGGGGAGGGTGCTGAAGCTTTCTTT
TRBV5-1	TRBJ1-4	NA	NA	CASSYGTGEKLFF	TGCGCCAGCAGCTATGGGACCGGCGAAAAACTGTTTTTT
TRBV2	TRBJ1-6	NA	NA	CASMNRGDSPLHF	TGTGCCAGCATGAATAGGGGGGATTCACCCCTCCACTTT
TRBV7-8	TRBJ2-5	NA	NA	CASSLGVAAETQYF	TGTGCCAGCAGCTTAGGAGTGGCCGCAGAGACCCAGTACTTC
TRBV9	TRBJ1-1	TRBD1	NA	CASSVMGQMHTEAFF	TGTGCCAGCAGCGTAATGGGACAGATGCACACTGAAGCTTTCTTT
TRBV7-2	TRBJ1-2	NA	few	CASSFVERTDYTF	TGTGCCAGCAGCTTTGTGGAACGGACGGACTACACCTTC
TRBV6-5	TRBJ2-7	NA	NA	CASRRGQTYEQYF	TGTGCCAGCCGGCGGGGGCAGACCTACGAGCAGTACTTC
TRBV6-1	TRBJ1-5	TRBD1	NA	CASNPGQTSNQPQHF	TGTGCCAGCAACCCGGGACAGACTAGCAATCAGCCCCAGCATTTT
TRBV2	TRBJ2-2	NA	NA	CASSVGNFGGELFF	TGTGCCAGCAGTGTAGGGAACTTCGGCGGGGAGCTGTTTTTT
TRBV2	TRBJ2-2	NA	few	CASSAGTRPWELFF	TGTGCCAGCAGTGCCGGGACCAGACCGTGGGAGCTGTTTTTT
TRBV5-1	TRBJ2-5	TRBD2	NA	CASSRLAGETQYF	TGCGCCAGCAGCCGACTAGCGGGCGAGACCCAGTACTTC
TRBV5-1	TRBJ2-6	TRBD1	NA	CASSFRWDSYSGANVLTF	TGCGCCAGCAGCTTTCGCTGGGACAGTTACTCTGGGGCCAACGTCCTGACTTTC
TRBV5-1	TRBJ1-1	NA	NA	CASSLTVNTEAFF	TGCGCCAGCAGCTTGACGGTGAACACTGAAGCTTTCTTT
TRBV6-1	TRBJ1-1	NA	NA	CASSEWRRGRTEAFF	TGTGCCAGCAGTGAATGGAGAAGGGGACGCACTGAAGCTTTCTTT
TRBV6-5	TRBJ2-2	NA	NA	CASSSVNTGELFF	TGTGCCAGCAGTTCGGTGAACACCGGGGAGCTGTTTTTT
TRBV6-5	TRBJ2-7	TRBD1	few	CASSYSGQGAFEQYF	TGTGCCAGCAGTTACTCGGGACAGGGGGCATTCGAGCAGTACTTC
TRBV11-1	TRBJ1-1	TRBD1	NA	CASSDPGTGNTEAFF	TGTGCCAGCAGCGATCCCGGGACAGGAAACACTGAAGCTTTCTTT
TRBV7-2	TRBJ1-4	NA	NA	CASRSRGGVNEKLFF	TGTGCCAGCAGATCGAGGGGGGGCGTTAATGAAAAACTGTTTTTT
TRBV6-5	TRBJ2-1	TRBD2	NA	CASRGLAGAYNEQFF	TGTGCCAGCAGGGGACTAGCGGGGGCCTACAATGAGCAGTTCTTC
TRBV27	TRBJ1-1	NA	NA	CASSLAGEPLLEAFF	TGTGCCAGCAGTTTAGCAGGGGAGCCCCTTTTGGAAGCTTTCTTT
TRBV7-2	TRBJ1-5	NA	NA	CASSPLGGGNQPQHF	TGTGCCAGCAGTCCGTTAGGGGGAGGGAACCAGCCCCAGCATTTT
TRBV11-2	TRBJ2-6	NA	NA	CASSLGGANVLTF	TGTGCCAGCAGCTTAGGGGGGGCCAACGTCCTGACTTTC
TRBV19	TRBJ1-6	NA	NA	CASSISWTRGESPLHF	TGTGCCAGTAGTATAAGTTGGACACGCGGAGAGTCACCCCTCCACTTT
TRBV4-3	TRBJ1-2	NA	once	CASSRALNLDGYTF	TGCGCCAGCAGCCGGGCACTGAACCTAGATGGCTACACCTTC
TRBV7-3	TRBJ2-1	TRBD1	NA	CASSPPGTGNNEQFF	TGTGCCAGCAGCCCTCCCGGGACAGGAAACAATGAGCAGTTCTTC
TRBV7-7	TRBJ2-3	TRBD2	NA	CASSPGTSGGNTQYF	TGTGCTAGCAGCCCAGGGACTAGCGGGGGTAATACGCAGTATTTT
TRBV11-3	TRBJ2-2	NA	NA	CTRVQGNVRTGELFF	TGTACCAGGGTACAGGGTAATGTGAGGACCGGGGAGCTGTTTTTT
TRBV7-2	TRBJ1-2	NA	NA	CASSLEVRPTSGYTF	TGTGCCAGCAGCTTAGAGGTCCGACCAACCTCTGGCTACACCTTC
TRBV6-5	TRBJ2-3	NA	NA	CASRIDGTDTQYF	TGTGCCAGCAGGATTGACGGCACAGATACGCAGTATTTT
TRBV25-1	TRBJ1-5	NA	NA	CASSGPGPDQPQHF	TGTGCCAGCAGTGGTCCGGGGCCGGATCAGCCCCAGCATTTT
TRBV15	TRBJ1-2	TRBD1	NA	CATSRIGGSGYGYTF	TGTGCCACCAGCAGGATAGGGGGCTCGGGGTATGGCTACACCTTC
TRBV15	TRBJ1-1	NA	NA	CATSRADTEAFF	TGTGCCACCAGCAGAGCGGACACTGAAGCTTTCTTT
TRBV6-6	TRBJ2-1	TRBD1	NA	CASSSPGTVDNNEQFF	TGTGCCAGCAGTTCCCCCGGGACAGTGGATAACAATGAGCAGTTCTTC
TRBV18	TRBJ1-1	NA	NA	CASSPRLSGTVNTEAFF	TGTGCCAGCTCACCGCGACTATCCGGGACGGTGAACACTGAAGCTTTCTTT
TRBV7-9	TRBJ2-1	TRBD2	NA	CASTERGISNEQFF	TGTGCCAGCACCGAGCGGGGGATTAGCAATGAGCAGTTCTTC
TRBV5-6	TRBJ2-7	NA	NA	CASSLWRGEQYF	TGTGCCAGCAGCCTGTGGAGGGGGGAGCAGTACTTC
TRBV18	TRBJ2-7	NA	once	CASSPKGGIYEQYF	TGTGCCAGCTCACCCAAAGGGGGGATCTACGAGCAGTACTTC